This TCR beta chain was recovered during a study of cytomegalovirus exposure and HLA in healthy donors. As for the study in general: The use of the same platform for the 100 to 150 validation repertoires and the approximately 670 first-cohort repertoires was reported by a later analysis.

The table lists this clone with a count of one. No antigen is known for it. This table comes from immunoSEQ multiplex PCR, and its TCRdb copy is limited to in-frame clones, with some not included. This sample yields approximately 220,000 clones, of which 90% to 95% are seen a single time; 1% to 1.2% belongs to the top ten. While the first cohort had hundreds of subjects, the donors belonged to the separate validation cohort of roughly 130 subjects. Broader study findings: Usually a TCR sequence was rare, but some public TCRs were found in many donors.

Sequencing was performed on PBMCs. This TCR derives from a woman under 30 in good health and CMV-seronegative.

CDR3 bases: TGTGCCAGCAGGACCCTTGCGGGAGGGAACACCGGGGAGCTGTTTTTT. It specifies CASRTLAGGNTGELFF. The V and J genes are TRBV27 and TRBJ2-2; 8 bases agree with TRBD2. J lost 1 base, V lost 6 bases, and 7 bases had no gene match. Germline V gene lookup returns CDR1 MNHEY and CDR2 SMNVEV (reference sequence). This CDR3 region has 16 residues.